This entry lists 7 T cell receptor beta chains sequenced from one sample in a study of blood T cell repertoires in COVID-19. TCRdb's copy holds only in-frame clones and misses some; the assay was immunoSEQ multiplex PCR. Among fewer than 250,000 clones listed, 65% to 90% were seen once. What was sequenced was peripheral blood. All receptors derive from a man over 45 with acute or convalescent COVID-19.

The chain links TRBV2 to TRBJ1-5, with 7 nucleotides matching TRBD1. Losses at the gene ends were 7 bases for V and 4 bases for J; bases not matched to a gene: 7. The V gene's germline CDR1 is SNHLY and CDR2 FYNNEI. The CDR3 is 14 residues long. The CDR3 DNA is TGTGCCAGCACCCCGACAGGGCAAAATCAGCCCCAGCATTTT. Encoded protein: CASTPTGQNQPQHF. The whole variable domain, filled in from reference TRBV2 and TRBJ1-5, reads EPEVTQTPSHQVTQMGQEVILRCVPISNHLYFYWYRQILGQKVEFLVSFYNNEISEKSEIFDDQFSVERPDGSNFTLKIRSTKLEDSAMYFCASTPTGQNQPQHFGDGTRLSIL.

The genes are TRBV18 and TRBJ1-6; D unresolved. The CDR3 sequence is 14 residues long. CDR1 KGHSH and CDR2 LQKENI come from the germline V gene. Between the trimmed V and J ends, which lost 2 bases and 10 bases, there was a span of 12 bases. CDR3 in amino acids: CASSPSGPASPLHF. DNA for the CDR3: TGTGCCAGCTCACCAAGTGGGCCAGCCTCACCCCTCCACTTT.

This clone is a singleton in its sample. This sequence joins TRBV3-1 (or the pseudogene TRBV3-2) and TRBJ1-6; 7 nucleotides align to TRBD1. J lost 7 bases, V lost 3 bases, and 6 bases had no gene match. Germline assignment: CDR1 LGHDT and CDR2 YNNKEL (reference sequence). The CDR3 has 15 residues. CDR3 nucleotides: TGTGCCAGCAGCCAGAGGACAGGCGGGAATTCACCCCTCCACTTT. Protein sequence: CASSQRTGGNSPLHF.

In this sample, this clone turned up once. CDR3 sequence (DNA): TGTGCCAGCAGCTTAGGGGGGGTAACGATGGCTGAAGCTTTCTTT. Translating it yields CASSLGGVTMAEAFF. The V gene is TRBV11-3, the J gene TRBJ1-1, with D perhaps matching TRBD1 (5 bases). The CDR3 consists of 15 residues. Germline V lookup: CDR1 SGHNT, CDR2 YENEEA. V dropped 1 base and J dropped 6 bases, with 15 bases sitting between them. The whole variable domain, remainder taken from reference TRBV11-3 and TRBJ1-1, is EAGVVQSPRYKIIEKKQPVAFWCNPISGHNTLYWYLQNLGQGPELLIRYENEEAVDDSQLPKDRFSAERLKGVDSTLKIQPAELGDSAVYLCASSLGGVTMAEAFFGQGTRLTVV.

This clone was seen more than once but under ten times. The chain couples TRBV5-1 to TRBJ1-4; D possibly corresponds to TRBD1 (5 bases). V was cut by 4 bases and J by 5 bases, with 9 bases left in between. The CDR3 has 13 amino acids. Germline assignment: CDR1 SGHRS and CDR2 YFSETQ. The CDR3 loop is CASSVQVNEKLFF. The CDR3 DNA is TGCGCCAGCAGCGTACAGGTCAATGAAAAACTGTTTTTT. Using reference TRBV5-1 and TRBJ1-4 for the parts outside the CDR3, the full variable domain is KAGVTQTPRYLIKTRGQQVTLSCSPISGHRSVSWYQQTPGQGLQFLFEYFSETQRNKGNFPGRFSGRQFSNSRSEMNVSTLELGDSALYLCASSVQVNEKLFFGSGTQLSVL.

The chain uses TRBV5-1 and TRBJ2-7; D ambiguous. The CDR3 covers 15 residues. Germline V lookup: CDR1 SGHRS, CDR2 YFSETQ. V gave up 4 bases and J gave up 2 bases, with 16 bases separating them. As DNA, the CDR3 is TGCGCCAGCAGCCCCCCCGGAGCGTCGGCCTACGAGCAGTACTTC. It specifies CASSPPGASAYEQYF.

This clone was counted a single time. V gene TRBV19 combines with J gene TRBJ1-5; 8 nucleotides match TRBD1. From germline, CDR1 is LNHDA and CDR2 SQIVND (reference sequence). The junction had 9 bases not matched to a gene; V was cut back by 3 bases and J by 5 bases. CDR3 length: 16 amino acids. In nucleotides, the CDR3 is TGTGCCAGTAGTATGGGGGGACAGGCGGGTGATCAGCCCCAGCATTTT. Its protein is CASSMGGQAGDQPQHF. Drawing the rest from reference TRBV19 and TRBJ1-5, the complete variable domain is DGGITQSPKYLFRKEGQNVTLSCEQNLNHDAMYWYRQDPGQGLRLIYYSQIVNDFQKGDIAEGYSVSREKKESFPLTVTSAQKNPTAFYLCASSMGGQAGDQPQHFGDGTRLSIL.